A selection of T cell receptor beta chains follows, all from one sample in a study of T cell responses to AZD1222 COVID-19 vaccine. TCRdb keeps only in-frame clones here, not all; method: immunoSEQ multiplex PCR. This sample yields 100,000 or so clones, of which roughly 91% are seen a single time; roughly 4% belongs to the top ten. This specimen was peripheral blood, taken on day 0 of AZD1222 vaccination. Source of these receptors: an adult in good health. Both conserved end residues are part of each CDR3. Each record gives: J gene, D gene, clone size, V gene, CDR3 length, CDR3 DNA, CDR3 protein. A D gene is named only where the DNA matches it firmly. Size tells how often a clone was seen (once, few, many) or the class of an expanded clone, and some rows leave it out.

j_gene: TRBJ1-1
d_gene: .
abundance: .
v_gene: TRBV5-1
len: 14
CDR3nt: TGCGCCAGCAGCTTAGAACAGGGAAACACTGAAGCTTTCTTT
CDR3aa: CASSLEQGNTEAFF

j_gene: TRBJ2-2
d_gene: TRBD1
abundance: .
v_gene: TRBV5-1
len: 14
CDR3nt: TGCGCCAGCAGCCTTTCAGGGGGCAACGGGGAGCTGTTTTTT
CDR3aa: CASSLSGGNGELFF

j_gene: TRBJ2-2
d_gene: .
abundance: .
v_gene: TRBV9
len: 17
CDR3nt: TGTGCCAGCAGCGTTTTTCCAGGGGACCCGGACACCGGGGAGCTGTTTTTT
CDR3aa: CASSVFPGDPDTGELFF

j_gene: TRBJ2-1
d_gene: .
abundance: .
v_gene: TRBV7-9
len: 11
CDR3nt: TGTGCCAGCAGCTTAGCTAGGAAGCAGTTCTTC
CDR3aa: CASSLARKQFF

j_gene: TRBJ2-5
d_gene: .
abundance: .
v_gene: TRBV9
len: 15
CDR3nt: TGTGCCAGCAGCTTGGGGGACTTCCCTCAAGAGACCCAGTACTTC
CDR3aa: CASSLGDFPQETQYF

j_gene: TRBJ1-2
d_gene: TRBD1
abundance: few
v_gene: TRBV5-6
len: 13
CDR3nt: TGTGCCAGCAGCCCGGGACAGGGATATGGCTACACCTTC
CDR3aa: CASSPGQGYGYTF

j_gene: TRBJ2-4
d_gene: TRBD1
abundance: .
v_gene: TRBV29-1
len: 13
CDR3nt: TGCAGCGCCGGGACAGGGGACGGGGGCATTCAGTACTTC
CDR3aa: CSAGTGDGGIQYF

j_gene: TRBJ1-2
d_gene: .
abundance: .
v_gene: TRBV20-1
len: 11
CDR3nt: TGCAGTGCTAGTGGACCTCTAGGCTACACCTTC
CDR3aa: CSASGPLGYTF

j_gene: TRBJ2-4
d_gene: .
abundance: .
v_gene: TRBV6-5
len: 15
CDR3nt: TGTGCCAGCATGCGTAGTCACCAAGCCAAAAACATTCAGTACTTC
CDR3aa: CASMRSHQAKNIQYF

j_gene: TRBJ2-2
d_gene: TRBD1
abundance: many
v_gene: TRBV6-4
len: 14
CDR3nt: TGTGCCAGCAAAACAGGGGTCGACACCGGGGAGCTGTTTTTT
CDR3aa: CASKTGVDTGELFF

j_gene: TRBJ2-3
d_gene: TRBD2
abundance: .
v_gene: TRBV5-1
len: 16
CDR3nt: TGCGCCAGCAGCTTGGTACGGGGAGGGCACACAGATACGCAGTATTTT
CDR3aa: CASSLVRGGHTDTQYF

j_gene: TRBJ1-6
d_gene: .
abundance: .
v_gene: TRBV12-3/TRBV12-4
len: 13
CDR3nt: TGTGCCAGCCGCCTAGGAGGGAATTCACCCCTCCACTTT
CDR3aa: CASRLGGNSPLHF

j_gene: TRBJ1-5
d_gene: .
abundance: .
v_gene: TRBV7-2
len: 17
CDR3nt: TGTGCCAGCAGCTTAGTCGGTCGCGGAGCCCCCCGTCAGCCCCAGCATTTT
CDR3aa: CASSLVGRGAPRQPQHF

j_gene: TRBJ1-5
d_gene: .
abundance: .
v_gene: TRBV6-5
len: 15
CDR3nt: TGTGCCAGCAGACCCACCGGAAGGATCAATCAGCCCCAGCATTTT
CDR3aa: CASRPTGRINQPQHF

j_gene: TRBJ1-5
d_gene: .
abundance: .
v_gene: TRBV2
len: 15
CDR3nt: TGTGCCAGCAGAGCCCTACAGGGCTCGGGTCAGCCCCAGCATTTT
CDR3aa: CASRALQGSGQPQHF

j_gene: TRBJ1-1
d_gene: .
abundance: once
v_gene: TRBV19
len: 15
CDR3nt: TGTGCCAGTAGTATAGCGCGGGGTCGGGGCACTGAAGCTTTCTTT
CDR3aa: CASSIARGRGTEAFF

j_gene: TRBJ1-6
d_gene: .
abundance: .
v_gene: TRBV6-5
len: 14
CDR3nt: TGTGCCAGCAGGGTAGGGGGTACCAATTCACCCCTCCACTTT
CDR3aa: CASRVGGTNSPLHF

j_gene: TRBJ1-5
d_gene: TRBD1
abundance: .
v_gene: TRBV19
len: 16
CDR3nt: TGTGCCAGTAGTACTCGGGGACAGGGGGCGAGGCAGCCCCAGCATTTT
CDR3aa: CASSTRGQGARQPQHF

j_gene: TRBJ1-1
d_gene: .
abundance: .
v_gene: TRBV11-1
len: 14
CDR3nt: TGTGCCAGCAGCTTGGACATCATGAACACTGAAGCTTTCTTT
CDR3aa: CASSLDIMNTEAFF

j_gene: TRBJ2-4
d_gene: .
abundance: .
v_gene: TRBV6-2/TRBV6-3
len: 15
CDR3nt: TGTGCCAGCAGTTCCTTGGGACTTGGAGGGGTCATTCAGTACTTC
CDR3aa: CASSSLGLGGVIQYF

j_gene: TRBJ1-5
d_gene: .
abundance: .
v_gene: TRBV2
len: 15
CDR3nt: TGTGCCAGCAGTGAAGCGAGGACGGGGTATCAGCCCCAGCATTTT
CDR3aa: CASSEARTGYQPQHF

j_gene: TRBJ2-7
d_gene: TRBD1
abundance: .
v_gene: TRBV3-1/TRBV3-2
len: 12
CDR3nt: TGTGCCAGCAGCCCGATGACAGGGGAGCAGTACTTC
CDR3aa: CASSPMTGEQYF

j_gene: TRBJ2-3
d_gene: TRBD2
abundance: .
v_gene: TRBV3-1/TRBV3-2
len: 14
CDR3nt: TGTGCCAGCAGCTTGACTAGCGGGGGTGGCACGCAGTATTTT
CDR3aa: CASSLTSGGGTQYF

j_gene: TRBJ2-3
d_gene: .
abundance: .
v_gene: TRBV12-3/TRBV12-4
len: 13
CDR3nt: TGTGCCAGCAGTCTTGGACGGTCAGATACGCAGTATTTT
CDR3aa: CASSLGRSDTQYF

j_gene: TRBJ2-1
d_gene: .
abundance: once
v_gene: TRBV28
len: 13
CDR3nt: TGTGCCAGCAGTTTAAGGGGAAACAATGAGCAGTTCTTC
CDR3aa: CASSLRGNNEQFF

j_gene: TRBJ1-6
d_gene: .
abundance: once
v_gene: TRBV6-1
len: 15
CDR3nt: TGTGCCAGCAGTGAGGAGGCAGGGCTTAATTCACCCCTCCACTTT
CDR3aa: CASSEEAGLNSPLHF

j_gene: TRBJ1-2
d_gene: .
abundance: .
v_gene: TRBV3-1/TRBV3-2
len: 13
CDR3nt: TGTGCCAGCAGCCAAGTCCTTCACTATGGCTACACCTTC
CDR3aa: CASSQVLHYGYTF

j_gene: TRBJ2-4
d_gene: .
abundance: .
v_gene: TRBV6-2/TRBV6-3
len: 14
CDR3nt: TGTGCCAGCAGTATCCGGGCTGAGGGGAACATTCAGTACTTC
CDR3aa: CASSIRAEGNIQYF

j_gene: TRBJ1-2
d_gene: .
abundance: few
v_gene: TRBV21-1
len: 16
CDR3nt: TGTGCCAGCAGCGTAGACTTTAGTAGTGCTAACTATGGCTACACCTTC
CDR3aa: CASSVDFSSANYGYTF

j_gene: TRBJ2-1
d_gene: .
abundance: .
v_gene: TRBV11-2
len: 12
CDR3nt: TGTGCCAGCAGCTCCTCAGGGGACGAGCAGTTCTTC
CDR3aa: CASSSSGDEQFF

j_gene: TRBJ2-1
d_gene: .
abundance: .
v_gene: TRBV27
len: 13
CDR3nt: TGTGCCAGCAGTTTTACCCCAGACAATGAGCAGTTCTTC
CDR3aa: CASSFTPDNEQFF

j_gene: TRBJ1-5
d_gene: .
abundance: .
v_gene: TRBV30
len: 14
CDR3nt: TGTGCCTGGGCTACCGGAGGGAGCAATCAGCCCCAGCATTTT
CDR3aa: CAWATGGSNQPQHF

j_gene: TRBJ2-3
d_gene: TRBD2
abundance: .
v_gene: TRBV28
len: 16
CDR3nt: TGTGCCAGCAGTTCTCGAGCGGGGGGCTACACAGATACGCAGTATTTT
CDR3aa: CASSSRAGGYTDTQYF

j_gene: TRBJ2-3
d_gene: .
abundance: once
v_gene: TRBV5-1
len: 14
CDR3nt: TGCGCCAGCACCCCCGGACGGAGCACAGATACGCAGTATTTT
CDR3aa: CASTPGRSTDTQYF

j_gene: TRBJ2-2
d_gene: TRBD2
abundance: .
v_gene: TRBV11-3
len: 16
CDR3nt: TGTGCCAGCAGCACCCGGACTAGCGGGGGCACCGGGGAGCTGTTTTTT
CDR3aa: CASSTRTSGGTGELFF

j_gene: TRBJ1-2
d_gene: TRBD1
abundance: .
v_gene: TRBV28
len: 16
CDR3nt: TGTGCCAGCAGTCCACACGGTGGACAGGGCTCGGGTGGCTACACCTTC
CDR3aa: CASSPHGGQGSGGYTF

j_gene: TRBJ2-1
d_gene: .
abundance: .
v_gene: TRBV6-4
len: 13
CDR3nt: TGTGCCAGCAGTGGGGGTTTGGACAATGAGCAGTTCTTC
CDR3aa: CASSGGLDNEQFF

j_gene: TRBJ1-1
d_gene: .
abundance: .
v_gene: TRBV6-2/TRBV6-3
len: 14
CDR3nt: TGTGCCAGCAGTTACTCGAACGTGAACACTGAAGCTTTCTTT
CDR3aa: CASSYSNVNTEAFF

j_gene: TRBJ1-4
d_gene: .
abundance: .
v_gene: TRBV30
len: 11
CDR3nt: TGTGCCTGGATCGGCAATGAAAAACTGTTTTTT
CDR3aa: CAWIGNEKLFF

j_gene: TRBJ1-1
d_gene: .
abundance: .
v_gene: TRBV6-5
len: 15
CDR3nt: TGTGCCAGCAGTTACTCGAGGGCCGGAAACACTGAAGCTTTCTTT
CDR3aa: CASSYSRAGNTEAFF

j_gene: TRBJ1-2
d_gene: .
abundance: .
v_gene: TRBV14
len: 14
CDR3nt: TGTGCCAGCAGCCAAGATCATTTGAGCTATGGCTACACCTTC
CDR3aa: CASSQDHLSYGYTF

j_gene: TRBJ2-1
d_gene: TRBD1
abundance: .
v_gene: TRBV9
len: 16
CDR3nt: TGTGCCAGCAGCGTAACGGGACAGGTCTCCTACAATGAGCAGTTCTTC
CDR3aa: CASSVTGQVSYNEQFF

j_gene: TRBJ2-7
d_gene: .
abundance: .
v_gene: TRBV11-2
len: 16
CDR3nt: TGTGCCAGCAGCTTAGTCTACCAGGGGTCGTCCTACGAGCAGTACTTC
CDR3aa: CASSLVYQGSSYEQYF

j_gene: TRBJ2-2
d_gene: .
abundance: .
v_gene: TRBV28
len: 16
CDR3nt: TGTGCCAGCAGGCCTCATTCAGGGATGAACACCGGGGAGCTGTTTTTT
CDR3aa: CASRPHSGMNTGELFF

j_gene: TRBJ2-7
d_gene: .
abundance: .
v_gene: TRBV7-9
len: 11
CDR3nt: TGTGCCAGCAGCGCCTCCTACGAGCAGTACTTC
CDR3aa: CASSASYEQYF

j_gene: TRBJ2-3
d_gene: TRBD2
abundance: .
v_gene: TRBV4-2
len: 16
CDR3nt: TGTGCCAGCAGCCGAATAAGCGGGGGGGCCACAGATACGCAGTATTTT
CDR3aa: CASSRISGGATDTQYF

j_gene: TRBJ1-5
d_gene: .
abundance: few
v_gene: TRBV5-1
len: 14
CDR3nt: TGCGCCAGCAGCTTGGGGGAGGCCAATCAGCCCCAGCATTTT
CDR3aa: CASSLGEANQPQHF